This is a list of T cell receptor beta chains from one sample in a study of siplizumab effects on memory and regulatory T cells. These receptors lack a known antigen. Only in-frame clones appear in the TCRdb table, and some are missing; sequencing was by immunoSEQ multiplex PCR. The repertoire consists of fewer than 11,000 clones, with around 40% occurring once and the leading ten covering roughly a tenth. Sequenced: CFSE-low (dividing) CD8+ T cells sorted from an allogeneic mixed lymphocyte reaction. Source of these receptors: a human donor in good health; the cells came from an allogeneic mixed lymphocyte reaction. The CDR3 runs from the conserved cysteine through the conserved F or W. A D gene is named only where the DNA matches it firmly. Rows give clone size only sometimes, using once, few, many, or a class for an expanded clone.

D,V,J,size,CDR3,DNA
-,TRBV5-1,TRBJ1-4,-,CASSLDNRGSMEKLFF,TGCGCCAGCAGCTTGGACAATCGGGGCAGCATGGAAAAACTGTTTTTT
TRBD1,TRBV2,TRBJ2-7,once,CASSAGQGSYEQYF,TGTGCCAGCAGCGCAGGACAGGGGTCCTACGAGCAGTACTTC
-,TRBV20-1,TRBJ2-2,-,CSARSGELFF,TGCAGTGCTAGATCCGGGGAGCTGTTTTTT
-,TRBV9,TRBJ2-7,many,CASSVAGSSVYEQYF,TGTGCCAGCAGCGTAGCAGGGTCTTCAGTCTACGAGCAGTACTTC
-,TRBV10-1,TRBJ2-7,-,CASFLLDGREQYF,TGCGCCAGCTTTTTACTCGACGGACGCGAGCAGTACTTC
TRBD1,TRBV2,TRBJ2-7,-,CASSRPGQGPYEQYF,TGTGCCAGCAGCCGCCCCGGACAGGGCCCCTACGAGCAGTACTTC
TRBD2,TRBV7-3,TRBJ2-7,-,CASSSTSGVSYEQYF,TGTGCCAGCAGCTCGACTAGCGGGGTTTCCTACGAGCAGTACTTC
TRBD1,TRBV2,TRBJ1-1,-,CASSENRGNTEAFF,TGTGCCAGCAGTGAAAACAGGGGGAACACTGAAGCTTTCTTT
-,TRBV6-1,TRBJ1-1,few,CASLTDMNTEAFF,TGTGCATCCTTGACAGACATGAACACTGAAGCTTTCTTT
-,TRBV4-2,TRBJ2-5,-,CASSQRTGDQETQYF,TGTGCCAGCAGCCAACGTACAGGTGACCAAGAGACCCAGTACTTC
-,TRBV19,TRBJ2-7,few,CASSAAGVTYEQYF,TGTGCCAGTAGTGCCGCAGGCGTTACCTACGAGCAGTACTTC
-,TRBV5-1,TRBJ1-5,-,CASSLLGAVGQPQHF,TGCGCCAGCAGCCTCTTGGGGGCGGTAGGGCAGCCCCAGCATTTT
-,TRBV6-5,TRBJ2-7,few,CASSSPGSYEQYF,TGTGCCAGCAGTTCTCCCGGGTCCTACGAGCAGTACTTC
TRBD1,TRBV28,TRBJ2-2,-,CASRDRTSTGELFF,TGTGCCAGCAGGGACAGGACCTCCACCGGGGAGCTGTTTTTT
TRBD1,TRBV6-6,TRBJ2-7,-,CASSYGQGSYEQYF,TGTGCCAGCAGTTACGGACAGGGGTCCTACGAGCAGTACTTC
TRBD1,TRBV19,TRBJ2-7,medium-sized,CASSTAGQGYEQYF,TGTGCCAGTAGTACTGCGGGACAGGGCTACGAGCAGTACTTC
-,TRBV6-6,TRBJ2-7,-,CASSSGATYEQYF,TGTGCCAGCAGCTCGGGGGCAACCTACGAGCAGTACTTC
-,TRBV6-5,TRBJ1-2,-,CAARGVYGYTF,TGTGCCGCCAGGGGAGTTTATGGCTACACCTTC
-,TRBV7-3,TRBJ1-1,few,CASSLAGENTEAFF,TGTGCCAGCAGCTTAGCAGGGGAGAACACTGAAGCTTTCTTT
-,TRBV13,TRBJ2-5,-,CASSSGGAGETQYF,TGTGCCAGCAGCTCGGGCGGGGCAGGGGAGACCCAGTACTTC
-,TRBV6-1,TRBJ1-2,few,CASSELGGYGYTF,TGTGCCAGCAGTGAGTTGGGGGGGTATGGCTACACCTTC
-,TRBV4-2,TRBJ1-1,-,CASSQDQGNTEAFF,TGTGCCAGCAGCCAAGATCAGGGGAACACTGAAGCTTTCTTT
-,TRBV9,TRBJ2-7,large,CASSVAGWGNEQYF,TGTGCCAGCAGCGTAGCAGGTTGGGGGAACGAGCAGTACTTC